This T cell receptor beta chain came from a study of a mutant IDH1 vaccine in newly diagnosed glioma. As for the study in general: Vaccinations were initiated 4-6 weeks following radiotherapy alone, or were given together with temozolomide cycles. Standard pretreatment was either radiotherapy, temozolomide, or, for most, radiochemotherapy with temozolomide. Study results and caveats: Seemingly, top peripheral T cell clonotype changes bore no relation to pseudoprogression.

V lost 4 bases and J lost 5, with 15 bases in between. Germline V CDR1 and CDR2: SGHDT, YYEEEE. The CDR3 length is 14 residues. On this clone itself: The antigen remains unidentified.

Method: immunoSEQ multiplex PCR; TCRdb's copy keeps in-frame clones and lacks some. The repertoire includes approximately 50,000 clones, roughly nine tenths of them detected once, and more than 1.5% sits in the top ten. Stated time point: week 35, safety follow-up. The content of each vaccine dose was 300 ug of mutant IDH1 20-mer peptide, and topical imiquimod accompanied it. Sequences were derived from PBMCs, sampled from a glioma patient whose treatment included an IDH1 peptide vaccine. The sequence derives from a man aged 40-55 years with glioma. The genes are TRBV5-6 and TRBJ1-2; D is undetermined. The CDR3 coding sequence is TGTGCCAGCAGCGCTGGCGGGATGACGTATGGCTACACCTTC. As protein: CASSAGGMTYGYTF.